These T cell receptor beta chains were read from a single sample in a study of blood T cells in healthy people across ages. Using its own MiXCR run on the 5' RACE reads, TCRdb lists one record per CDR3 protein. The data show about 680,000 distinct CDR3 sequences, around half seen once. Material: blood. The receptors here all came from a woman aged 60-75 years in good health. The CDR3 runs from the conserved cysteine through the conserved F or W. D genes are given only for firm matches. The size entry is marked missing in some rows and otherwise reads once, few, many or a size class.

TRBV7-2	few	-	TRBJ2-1	TGTGCCAGCAGCTTAGGTTTGAGTGAGCAGTTCTTC	CASSLGLSEQFF
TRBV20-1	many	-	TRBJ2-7	TGCAGTGCAAGGCCCGAAGGGGAGCAGTACTTC	CSARPEGEQYF
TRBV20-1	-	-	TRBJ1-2	TGCAGTGCTAGTTCCTATGGCTACACCTTC	CSASSYGYTF
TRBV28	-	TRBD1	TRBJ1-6	TGTGCCAGCAGTGACCCAGGACAGGGTGTTTATTCACACCTCCACTTT	CASSDPGQGVYSHLHF
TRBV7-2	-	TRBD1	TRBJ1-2	TGTGCCAGCAGCTTAGGGAACCTAGGGACAGCCAACTATGGCTACACCTTC	CASSLGNLGTANYGYTF
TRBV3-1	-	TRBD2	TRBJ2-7	TGTGCCAGCAGCCAGCTAGCGGGAGGGCCTTGGACCTATCTTACGCTGCAGTACTTC	CASSQLAGGPWTYLTLQYF
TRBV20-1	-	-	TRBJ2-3	TGCAGTGCCACCGGACGGGTCGGTGGCACAGATACGCAGTATTTT	CSATGRVGGTDTQYF
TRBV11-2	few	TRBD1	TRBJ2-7	TGTGCCAGCAGCAACCGGGACAGCTACGAGCAGTACTTC	CASSNRDSYEQYF
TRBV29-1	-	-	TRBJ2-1	TGCAGCGCGCGCAGGGAGCCTGATGAGCGGTTCTTC	CSARREPDERFF
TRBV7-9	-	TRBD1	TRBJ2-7	TGTGCCAGCAGCTTACCCGAGAGACAGGGGGTGCAGCAGTACTTC	CASSLPERQGVQQYF
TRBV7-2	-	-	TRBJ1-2	TGTGCCAGCAGCCTACGCTATTGGCCGGCTAACTATGGCTACACCTTC	CASSLRYWPANYGYTF
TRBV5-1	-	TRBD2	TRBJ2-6	TGCGCCAGCAGCTCTCGACGGGGGGTCTCTGGGGCCAACGTCCTGACTTTC	CASSSRRGVSGANVLTF
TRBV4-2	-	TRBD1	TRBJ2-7	TGTGCCAGCAGCCTCAGGACAGGGGCCGGCGAGCAGTACTTC	CASSLRTGAGEQYF
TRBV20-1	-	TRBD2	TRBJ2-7	TGCAGTGCTCCCCTAGCGGGAGGAGGCTTGGGGTACGAGCAGTACTTC	CSAPLAGGGLGYEQYF
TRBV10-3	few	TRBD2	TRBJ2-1	TGTGCCATCAGTGATCGGCGGGAGAAAGACTACAATGAGCAGTTCTTC	CAISDRREKDYNEQFF
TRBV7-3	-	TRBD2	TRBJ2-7	TGTGCCAGCAGCGTAGCCGGGACTAGAGGCTACGAGCAGTACTTC	CASSVAGTRGYEQYF
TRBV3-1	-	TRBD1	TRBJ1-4	TGTGCCAGCAGCCACTCCGGGACAGGAAATGAAAAACTGTTTTTT	CASSHSGTGNEKLFF
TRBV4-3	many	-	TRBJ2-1	TGCGCCAGCAGCCAGTCTCCCTCAGATTACAATGAGCAGTTCTTC	CASSQSPSDYNEQFF